The clone carrying this TCR beta chain was observed a handful of times. CDR3 length equals 14 residues. Per germline, CDR1 MNHEY and CDR2 SVGAGI. V gave up 2 bases and J gave up 0 bases, with 6 bases separating them. The data originate from a study of T-cell reconstitution after alpha-beta-depleted transplantation in children. The TCRbeta library was prepared with unique molecular identifiers. TCRdb re-called the PCR reads with MiXCR, one entry per CDR3 protein. The sample carries approximately 230,000 distinct CDR3 sequences, roughly a quarter recorded once. This TCR came from a girl aged 2 to 10 with Fanconi anemia, due to receive a stem cell transplant. The sample was PBMCs, taken before TCRalphabeta/CD19-depleted stem cell transplant. The chain is built from TRBV6-5 and TRBJ2-3; D is unclear. The CDR3 reads CASSYPGSTDTQYF. DNA for the CDR3: TGTGCCAGCAGTTACCCAGGAAGCACAGATACGCAGTATTTT.